What follows are 25 T cell receptor beta chains derived from one specimen sequenced in a study of blood T cell repertoires in COVID-19. The repertoire was sequenced with immunoSEQ multiplex PCR; TCRdb's copy has only in-frame clones and lacks some. The sample carries approximately 310,000 clones, 85% recorded once. The sequenced sample was PBMCs or T cells enriched from blood (not recorded which). These receptors came from a woman in her 30s who had been exposed to COVID-19.

The chain uses TRBV28 and TRBJ1-1, with TRBD1 identical over 7 bases. V gave up 2 bases and J gave up 3 bases; unmatched junction bases: 6. The germline V gene encodes CDR1 MDHEN and CDR2 SYDVKM. CDR3 length: 15 residues. The CDR3 region is CASSLDHRGHTEAFF. The CDR3 bases are TGTGCCAGCAGTTTAGACCACAGGGGACACACTGAAGCTTTCTTT.

The V gene is TRBV7-9, the J gene TRBJ2-4, with 11 bases fitting TRBD1. The CDR3 runs to 14 residues. Unmatched junction bases numbered 7, after V lost 5 bases and J lost 10 bases. Germline V gene lookup returns CDR1 SEHNR and CDR2 FQNEAQ (reference sequence). The CDR3 DNA reads TGTGCCAGCAGCCCGGGACAGGGGGAGGGAATTCAGTACTTC. Amino acids: CASSPGQGEGIQYF. Variable domain in full (rest from reference TRBV7-9 and TRBJ2-4): DTGVSQNPRHKITKRGQNVTFRCDPISEHNRLYWYRQTLGQGPEFLTYFQNEAQLEKSRLLSDRFSAERPKGSFSTLEIQRTEQGDSAMYLCASSPGQGEGIQYFGAGTRLSVL.

Here the CDR3 reads CASSAQAAGEKLFF. The CDR3 DNA sequence: TGTGCCAGCAGTGCACAGGCTGCAGGTGAAAAACTGTTTTTT. The chain employs TRBV6-2 or TRBV6-3 and TRBJ1-4; D may be TRBD1 (5 bases). V was cut by 5 bases and J by 7 bases, with 14 bases left in between. Per the germline V gene, CDR1 is MNHEY and CDR2 is SVGEGT. The CDR3 consists of 14 residues.

In this sample, this clone turned up a few times. One end of the junction does not line up with germline, which may come from a read error. The gene calls are TRBV12-3 or TRBV12-4 and TRBJ1-2, with 7 bases lining up with TRBD1. This CDR3 contains 11 residues. In nucleotides, the CDR3 is TGTGCCAGCAGTCCCTCCGGGACAGTTATCTTC. Translation: CASSPSGTVIF.

This clone was seen just once. This sequence joins TRBV3-1 (or the pseudogene TRBV3-2) and TRBJ2-1; 8 bases map to TRBD2. V lost 3 bases and J lost 7; bases outside the gene matches: 17. CDR1 is LGHDT and CDR2 is YNNKEL in the germline V gene (reference sequence). The CDR3 totals 18 residues. CDR3 nucleotides: TGTGCCAGCAGCCAGCCGGGGACTGTCAACCCGGGGGGGAATGAGCAGTTCTTC. This translates into CASSQPGTVNPGGNEQFF.

This chain joins TRBV28 and TRBJ1-2; D is unclear. Germline V CDR1 and CDR2: MDHEN, SYDVKM. The CDR3 length is 17 residues. Trimming left V 2 bases short and J 0 bases short, with 16 bases between. The CDR3: CASSLPGGGFANYGYTF. CDR3 in DNA: TGTGCCAGCAGTTTACCCGGAGGAGGATTCGCTAACTATGGCTACACCTTC.

The rearrangement joins TRBV7-3 to TRBJ2-3; TRBD2 agrees at 11 bases. The germline V gene has CDR1 SGHTA and CDR2 FQGTGA. This CDR3 is 16 amino acids long. V trimming: 0 bases; J trimming: 3 bases; junction bases outside the gene matches: 2. This chain's CDR3 is CASSLTTSGGTDTQYF. The CDR3, as DNA: TGTGCCAGCAGCTTAACAACTAGCGGGGGAACAGATACGCAGTATTTT. Supplemented by reference TRBV7-3 and TRBJ2-3, the full variable domain reads GAGVSQTPSNKVTEKGKYVELRCDPISGHTALYWYRQSLGQGPEFLIYFQGTGAADDSGLPNDRFFAVRPEGSVSTLKIQRTERGDSAVYLCASSLTTSGGTDTQYFGPGTRLTVL.

A single count supports this clone. J is TRBJ2-7 and V is TRBV7-3; 10 bases line up with TRBD1. The CDR3 loop spans 14 amino acids. In germline, CDR1 is SGHTA, CDR2 FQGTGA. Trimming removed 5 bases from V and 0 bases from J; junction bases left unmatched: 1. The CDR3 DNA is TGTGCCAGCAGCAGGGACAGGGGCTCCTACGAGCAGTACTTC. Amino acid sequence: CASSRDRGSYEQYF.

The chain employs TRBV4-3 and TRBJ1-5; perhaps TRBD1 as D (6 bases). The CDR3 contains 18 residues. Trimming cost V 0 bases and J 5 bases, with 20 bases left between them. Germline CDR1 and CDR2: LGHNA and YSLEER. CDR3 nucleotide sequence: TGCGCCAGCAGCCAAGATTATGGGCACCGGGACACCCATCAGCCCCAGCATTTT. This translates into CASSQDYGHRDTHQPQHF.

The J gene is TRBJ2-7, the V gene TRBV28, with a weak D call TRBD1 (6 bases). In germline, CDR1 is MDHEN, CDR2 SYDVKM. CDR3 size: 13 residues. The V end was cut by 10 bases, the J end by 4 bases, with 17 bases between. CDR3 sequence: CATLKDSVYEQYF. The CDR3 DNA follows: TGTGCCACCCTCAAGGACAGTGTATACGAGCAGTACTTC.

This rearrangement joins TRBV21-1 to TRBJ2-1; the D call of TRBD1 is as the table states it, not checked on the DNA. TRBV21-1 is recorded as a pseudogene. The CDR3 covers 16 residues. CDR3 sequence (DNA): TGTGCCAGCAGCAAAGTCATGAGGGACAGGGGCAATGAGCAGTTCTTC. It translates to CASSKVMRDRGNEQFF.

In DNA form, the CDR3 reads TGTGCCAGCAATTGGGACGGAGGGTTGGGTCAGCCCCAGCATTTT. Residues: CASNWDGGLGQPQHF. The chain is built from TRBV6-5 and TRBJ1-5, with D tentatively TRBD1 (5 bases). CDR1 and CDR2 from the germline V gene are MNHEY and SVGAGI. CDR3 length: 15 amino acids. V was pared by 7 bases and J by 6 bases, with 19 bases between.

The chain joins TRBV18 to TRBJ1-2, with D unclear. V gave up 0 bases and J gave up 4 bases, with 6 bases separating them. The CDR3 is 13 amino acids. Germline V gives CDR1 KGHSH, CDR2 LQKENI. Here the CDR3 DNA reads TGTGCCAGCTCACCACCACAGCTCTATGGCTACACCTTC. Amino acids: CASSPPQLYGYTF.

The chain is built from TRBV6-2 or TRBV6-3 and TRBJ1-4; D remains unclear. This CDR3 spans 13 amino acids. Trimming cost V 0 bases and J 13 bases, with 12 bases left between them. The V gene's germline CDR1 is MNHEY and CDR2 SVGEGT. The CDR3 DNA reads as TGTGCCAGCAGTTACTCAACTGGTTCCGGACTGTTTTTT. This gives the protein CASSYSTGSGLFF.

The chain uses TRBV12-3 or TRBV12-4 and TRBJ1-2, with D maybe TRBD1 (5 bases). There are 13 residues in the CDR3. The V end lost 6 bases, the J end lost 4 bases, and 12 bases lay between the germline ends. The DNA for the CDR3 is TGTGCCAGCAGCGGGACGGGAGTCTATGGCTACACCTTC. Translated, it gives CASSGTGVYGYTF.

The chain is built from TRBV9 and TRBJ1-5; D remains unclear. V was trimmed by 2 bases and J by 0 bases, leaving 3 bases between them. The V gene's germline CDR1 is SGDLS and CDR2 YYNGEE. The CDR3 consists of 13 residues. CDR3 in DNA: TGTGCCAGCAGCGTCTCTAGCAATCAGCCCCAGCATTTT. The encoded protein is CASSVSSNQPQHF.

The chain joins TRBV28 to TRBJ1-5; D may be TRBD1 (5 bases). The CDR3 is made up of 13 amino acids. V shed 8 bases and J shed 4 bases, with 12 bases lying between them. The germline gives CDR1 MDHEN, CDR2 SYDVKM. The CDR3 DNA reads TGTGCCAGCCAGACAGCTCTTAATCAGCCCCAGCATTTT. Its translation is CASQTALNQPQHF.

The V call is TRBV7-9, the J call TRBJ1-1; maybe TRBD1 (5 bases). This CDR3 has 13 residues. Trimming pared 5 bases from V and 4 bases from J, leaving 11 bases between. Looked up from germline, CDR1 is SEHNR and CDR2 is FQNEAQ (reference sequence). The CDR3 here is CASSHGQSTEAFF. The CDR3 nucleotides read TGTGCCAGCAGCCATGGACAAAGCACTGAAGCTTTCTTT.

V is TRBV20-1 and J is TRBJ2-1; the D is unclear. CDR1 is DFQATT and CDR2 is SNEGSKA in the germline V gene (reference sequence). V lost 2 bases and J lost 12, with 8 bases in between. The CDR3 covers 10 residues. CDR3: CSARNEMQFF. Here the CDR3 DNA reads TGCAGTGCTAGAAATGAGATGCAGTTCTTC.

The V gene is TRBV3-1 (or the pseudogene TRBV3-2), the J gene TRBJ1-2; TRBD1 matches 7 bases. The CDR3 spans 14 residues. CDR1 is LGHDT and CDR2 is YNNKEL in the germline V gene (reference sequence). V was pared by 0 bases and J by 7 bases, with 5 bases of the junction left unmatched. DNA for the CDR3: TGTGCCAGCAGCCAAGATCGACAGGGTGTTGGCTACACCTTC. This gives the protein CASSQDRQGVGYTF.

In its sample, this clone was seen once. The V gene is TRBV27, the J gene TRBJ2-4, with D perhaps matching TRBD2 (5 bases). V dropped 8 bases and J dropped 6 bases, with 14 bases sitting between them. The germline gives CDR1 MNHEY, CDR2 SMNVEV (reference sequence). The CDR3 has 13 residues. CDR3 region: CASSSEGGNIQYF. CDR3 sequence (DNA): TGTGCCAGCTCTTCTGAGGGTGGAAACATTCAGTACTTC.

The gene calls are TRBV24-1 and TRBJ2-1; TRBD1 might be the D (5 bases). The CDR3 totals 13 residues. The V gene lost 3 bases and the J gene lost 8 bases, with 10 bases spanning the gap. CDR1 KGHDR and CDR2 SFDVKD come from the germline V gene. The CDR3 protein is CATSDRQGDEQFF. CDR3 nucleotide sequence: TGTGCCACCAGTGATCGGCAGGGCGATGAGCAGTTCTTC.

This sequence joins TRBV30 and TRBJ2-7; 7 bases agree with TRBD1. CDR1 is GTSNPN and CDR2 is SVGIG in the germline V gene (reference sequence). The CDR3 runs to 13 residues. The ends lost 1 base at V and 3 bases at J; junction bases unmatched: 3. Here the CDR3 DNA reads TGTGCCTGGAGTGGCGCAGGGGGCTACGAGCAGTACTTC. Translated, it gives CAWSGAGGYEQYF.

V gene TRBV13 combines with J gene TRBJ2-7, with TRBD2 matching over 12 bases. V shed 3 bases and J 4 bases; nucleotides not matched to a gene: 4. Per the germline V gene, CDR1 is PRHDT and CDR2 is FYEKMQ (reference sequence). CDR3 size: 15 residues. Written as DNA, the CDR3 is TGTGCCAGCAGCTTGACTAGCGGGAGTATTTACGAGCAGTACTTC. As protein: CASSLTSGSIYEQYF.

This clone was seen more than once but under ten times. The gene calls are TRBV3-1 (or the pseudogene TRBV3-2) and TRBJ2-6; TRBD1 is a possible D gene (5 bases). The CDR3 is 15 amino acids. CDR1 LGHDT and CDR2 YNNKEL come from the germline V gene (reference sequence). Trimming pared 7 bases from V and 2 bases from J, leaving 12 bases between. The CDR3 sequence: CASMPRGPGANVLTF. CDR3 DNA: TGTGCCAGCATGCCAAGGGGCCCTGGGGCCAACGTCCTGACTTTC.